This T cell receptor beta chain was identified in a study of blood T cells in healthy people across ages. General observations from the study: Per million T cells, the diversity of TCR beta decreased roughly linearly as age advanced.

On this clonotype: Antigen: not known.

A sample-barcoded 5' primer and a J-beta primer mix were used in a second PCR of about 6 to 11 cycles. MiXCR, run by TCRdb on the 5' RACE reads, gives a single entry per CDR3 protein. The repertoire holds around 500,000 distinct CDR3 sequences, with less than 60% as singletons. V trimming: 6 bases; J trimming: 1 base; junction bases outside the gene matches: 5. From germline, CDR1 is MNHEY and CDR2 SVGAGI. CDR3 length: 15 amino acids. The sequence was collected from an older man in good health. V and J are TRBV6-5 and TRBJ2-3; the match to TRBD1 covers 9 bases. What was sequenced was blood. CDR3 in amino acids: CASSQNRGRTDTQYF. The CDR3 DNA is TGTGCCAGCAGCCAAAACAGGGGGCGCACAGATACGCAGTATTTT.